This TCR beta chain was recorded in a study of blood T cell repertoires in COVID-19. In the study overall: Samples came from the United States, Italy and Spain, spanning acute and convalescent COVID-19.

In the authors' workflow: Amplification with reference gene primers provided the estimates of nucleated cell counts. Libraries were prepared by immunoSEQ multiplex PCR; TCRdb keeps only in-frame clonotypes and omits some of them. Clonal size and the V and J genes are those of that table, whereas D and trimming came from the DNA. The sample has around 150,000 clones, about 86% seen once. Germline V gives CDR1 SGHRS, CDR2 YFSETQ. V was pared by 2 bases and J by 1 base, with 19 bases between. The length of the CDR3 is 18 residues. The source of this sequence is a woman older than 75 with acute or convalescent COVID-19. The sequenced material came from peripheral blood. This chain uses TRBV5-1 with TRBJ2-4; D may be TRBD1 (5 bases). CDR3 sequence reads: CASSLLGGKGSAKNIQYF. The CDR3 DNA is TGCGCCAGCAGCTTACTGGGTGGAAAGGGGTCCGCCAAAAACATTCAGTACTTC.